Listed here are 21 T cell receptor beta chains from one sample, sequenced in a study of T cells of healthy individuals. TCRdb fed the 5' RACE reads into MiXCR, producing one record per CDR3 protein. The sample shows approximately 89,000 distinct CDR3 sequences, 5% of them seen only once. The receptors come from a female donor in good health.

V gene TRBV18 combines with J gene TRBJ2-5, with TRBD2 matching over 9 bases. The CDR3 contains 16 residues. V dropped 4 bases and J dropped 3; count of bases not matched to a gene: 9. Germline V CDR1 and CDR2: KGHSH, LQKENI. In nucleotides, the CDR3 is TGTGCCAGCTCACTGACCTTAGCGGGAGCCGAAGAGACCCAGTACTTC. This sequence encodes CASSLTLAGAEETQYF.

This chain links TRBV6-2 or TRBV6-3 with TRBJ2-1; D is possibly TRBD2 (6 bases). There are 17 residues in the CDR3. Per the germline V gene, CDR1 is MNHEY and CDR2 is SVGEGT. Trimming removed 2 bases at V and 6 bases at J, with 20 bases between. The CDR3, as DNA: TGTGCCAGCAGTTACCCGGTAGCGGCGGTATCCCCCAATGAGCAGTTCTTC. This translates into CASSYPVAAVSPNEQFF.

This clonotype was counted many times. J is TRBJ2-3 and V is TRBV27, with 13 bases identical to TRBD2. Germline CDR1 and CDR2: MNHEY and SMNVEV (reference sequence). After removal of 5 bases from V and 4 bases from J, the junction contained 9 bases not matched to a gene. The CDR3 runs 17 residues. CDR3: CASSRRGLAGEADTQYF. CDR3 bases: TGTGCCAGCAGTCGCCGAGGACTAGCGGGAGAGGCAGATACGCAGTATTTT.

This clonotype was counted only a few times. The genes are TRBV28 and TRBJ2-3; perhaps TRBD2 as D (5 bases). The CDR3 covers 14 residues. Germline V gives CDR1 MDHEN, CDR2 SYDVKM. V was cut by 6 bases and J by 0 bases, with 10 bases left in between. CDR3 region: CASSVTISTDTQYF. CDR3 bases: TGTGCCAGCAGCGTGACTATTAGCACAGATACGCAGTATTTT.

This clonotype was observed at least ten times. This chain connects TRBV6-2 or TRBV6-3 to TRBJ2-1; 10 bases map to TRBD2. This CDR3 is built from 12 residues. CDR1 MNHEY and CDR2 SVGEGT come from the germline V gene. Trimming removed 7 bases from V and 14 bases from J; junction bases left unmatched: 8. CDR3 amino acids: CASIGLAGVKFF. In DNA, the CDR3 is TGTGCCAGCATAGGTCTAGCGGGAGTAAAGTTCTTC.

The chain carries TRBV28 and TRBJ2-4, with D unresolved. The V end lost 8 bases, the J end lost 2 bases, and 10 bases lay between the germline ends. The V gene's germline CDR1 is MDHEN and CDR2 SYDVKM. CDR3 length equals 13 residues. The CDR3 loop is CASEGFPKNIQYF. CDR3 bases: TGTGCCAGCGAAGGGTTCCCCAAAAACATTCAGTACTTC.

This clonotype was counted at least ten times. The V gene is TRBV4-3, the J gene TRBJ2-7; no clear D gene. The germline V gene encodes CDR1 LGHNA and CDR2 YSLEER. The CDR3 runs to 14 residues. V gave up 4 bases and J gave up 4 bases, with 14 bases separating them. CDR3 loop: CASSPSPSSYEQYF. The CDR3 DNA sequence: TGCGCCAGCAGCCCCAGCCCTAGTTCGTACGAGCAGTACTTC.

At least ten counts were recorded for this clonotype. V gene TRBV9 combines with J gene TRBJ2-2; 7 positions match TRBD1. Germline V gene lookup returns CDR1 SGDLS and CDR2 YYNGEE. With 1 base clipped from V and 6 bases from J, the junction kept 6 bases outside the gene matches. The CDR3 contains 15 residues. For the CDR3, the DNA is TGTGCCAGCAGCGTAAACCCGACAGGGCCCGGGGAGCTGTTTTTT. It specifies CASSVNPTGPGELFF.

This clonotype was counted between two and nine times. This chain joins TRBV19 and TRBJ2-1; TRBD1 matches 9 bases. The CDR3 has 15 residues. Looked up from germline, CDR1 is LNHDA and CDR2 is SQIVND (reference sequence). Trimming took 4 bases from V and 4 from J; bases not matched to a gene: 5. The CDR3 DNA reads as TGTGCCAGTAGTAATAGACAGGGGGGTTACAATGAGCAGTTCTTC. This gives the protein CASSNRQGGYNEQFF.

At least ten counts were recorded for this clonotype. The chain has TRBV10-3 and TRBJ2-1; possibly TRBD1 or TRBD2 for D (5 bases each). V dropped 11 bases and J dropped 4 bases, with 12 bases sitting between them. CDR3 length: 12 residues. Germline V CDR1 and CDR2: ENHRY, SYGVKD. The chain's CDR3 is CAAGAVYNEQFF. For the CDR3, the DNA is TGTGCCGCCGGGGCGGTATACAATGAGCAGTTCTTC.

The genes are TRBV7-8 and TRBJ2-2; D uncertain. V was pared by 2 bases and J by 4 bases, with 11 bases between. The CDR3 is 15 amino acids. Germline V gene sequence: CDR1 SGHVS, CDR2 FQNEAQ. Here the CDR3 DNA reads TGTGCCAGCAGCTTAATATACGGGTCCACCGGGGAGCTGTTTTTT. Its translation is CASSLIYGSTGELFF.

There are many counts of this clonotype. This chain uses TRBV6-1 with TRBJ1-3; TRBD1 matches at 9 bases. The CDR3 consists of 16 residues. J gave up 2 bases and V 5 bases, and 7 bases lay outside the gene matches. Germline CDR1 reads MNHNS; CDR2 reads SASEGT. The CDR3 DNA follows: TGTGCCAGCAGTTTACAGGGGGCGAACACTGGAAACACCATATATTTT. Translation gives CASSLQGANTGNTIYF.

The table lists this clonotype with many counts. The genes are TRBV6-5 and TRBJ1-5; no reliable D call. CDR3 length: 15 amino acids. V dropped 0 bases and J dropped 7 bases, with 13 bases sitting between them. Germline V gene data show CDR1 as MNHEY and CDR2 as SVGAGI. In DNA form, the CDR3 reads TGTGCCAGCAGTTACTCTCCGGGCCTGGAGCAGCCCCAGCATTTT. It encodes CASSYSPGLEQPQHF.

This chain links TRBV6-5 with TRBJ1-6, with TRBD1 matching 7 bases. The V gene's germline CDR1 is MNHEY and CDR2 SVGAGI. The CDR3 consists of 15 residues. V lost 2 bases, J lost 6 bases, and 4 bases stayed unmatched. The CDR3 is CASSYADRVNSPLHF. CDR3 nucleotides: TGTGCCAGCAGTTACGCCGACAGGGTTAATTCACCCCTCCACTTT.

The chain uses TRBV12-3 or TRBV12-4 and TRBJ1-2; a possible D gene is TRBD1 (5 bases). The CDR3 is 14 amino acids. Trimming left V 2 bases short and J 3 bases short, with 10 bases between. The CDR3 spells CASSLNRRDYGYTF. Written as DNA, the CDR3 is TGTGCCAGCAGTTTAAACAGGCGAGACTATGGCTACACCTTC.

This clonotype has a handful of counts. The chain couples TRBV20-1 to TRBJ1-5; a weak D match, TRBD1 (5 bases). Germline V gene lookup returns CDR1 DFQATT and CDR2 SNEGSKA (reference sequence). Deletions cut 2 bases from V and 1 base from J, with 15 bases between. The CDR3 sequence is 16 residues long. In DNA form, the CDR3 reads TGCAGTGCTAGAAGTCCGGGGCAACAGAGCAATCAGCCCCAGCATTTT. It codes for CSARSPGQQSNQPQHF.

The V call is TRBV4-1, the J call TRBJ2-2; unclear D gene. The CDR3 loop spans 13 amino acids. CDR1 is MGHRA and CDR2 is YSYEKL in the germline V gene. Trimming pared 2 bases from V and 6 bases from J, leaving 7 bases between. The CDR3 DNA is TGCGCCAGCAGCCAATTAAAGGCCGGGGAGCTGTTTTTT. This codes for CASSQLKAGELFF.

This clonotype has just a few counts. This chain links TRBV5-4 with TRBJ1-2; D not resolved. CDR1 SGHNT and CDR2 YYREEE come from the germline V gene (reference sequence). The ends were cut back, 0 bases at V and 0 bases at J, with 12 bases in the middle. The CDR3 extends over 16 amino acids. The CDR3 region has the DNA TGTGCCAGCAGCTTGGAAGGACGACGAGCTAACTATGGCTACACCTTC. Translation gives CASSLEGRRANYGYTF.

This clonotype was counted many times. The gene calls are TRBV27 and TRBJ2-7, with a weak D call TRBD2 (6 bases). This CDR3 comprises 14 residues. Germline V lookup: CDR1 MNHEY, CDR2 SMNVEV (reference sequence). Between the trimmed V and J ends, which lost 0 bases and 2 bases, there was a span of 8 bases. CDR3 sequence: CASSLSGTAYEQYF. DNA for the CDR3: TGTGCCAGCAGTTTATCGGGGACTGCCTACGAGCAGTACTTC.

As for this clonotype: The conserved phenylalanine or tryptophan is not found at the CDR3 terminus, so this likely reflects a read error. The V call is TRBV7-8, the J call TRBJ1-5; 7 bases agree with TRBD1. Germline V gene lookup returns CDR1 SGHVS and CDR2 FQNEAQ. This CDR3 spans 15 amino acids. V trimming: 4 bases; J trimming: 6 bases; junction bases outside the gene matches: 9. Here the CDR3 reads CASSSTGAVSQPQHL. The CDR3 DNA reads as TGTGCCAGCAGCTCCACAGGGGCGGTGAGTCAGCCCCAGCATTTA.

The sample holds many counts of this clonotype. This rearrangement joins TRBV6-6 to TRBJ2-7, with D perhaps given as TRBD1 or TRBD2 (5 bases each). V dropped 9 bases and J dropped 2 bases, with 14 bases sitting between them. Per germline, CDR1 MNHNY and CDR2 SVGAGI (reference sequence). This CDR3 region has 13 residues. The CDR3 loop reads CASSPGTPYEQYF. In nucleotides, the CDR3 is TGTGCCAGTAGCCCCGGGACCCCCTACGAGCAGTACTTC.